The 28 T cell receptor beta chains below were found in one sample sequenced in a study of beta chain features in type 1 diabetes. The authors reverse transcribed all of the isolated RNA, so sequencing captured expressed TCRB transcripts. Libraries were prepared by immunoSEQ multiplex PCR; TCRdb keeps only in-frame clonotypes and omits some of them. The sample shows just over 450,000 clones, around 28% of them seen only once. The specimen was naive CD4+ T cells from blood. The receptors come from a man younger than 30 in good health.

The gene calls are TRBV7-8 and TRBJ2-1; 11 bases line up with TRBD2. There are 16 residues in the CDR3. V lost 4 bases, J lost 0 bases, and 2 bases stayed unmatched. Germline-derived CDR1 and CDR2 are SGHVS and FQNEAQ. The CDR3 loop reads CASSWTSGYSYNEQFF. The CDR3 DNA sequence: TGTGCCAGCAGCTGGACTAGCGGGTACTCCTACAATGAGCAGTTCTTC.

The CDR3 is CASSEGLAAFF. In DNA, the CDR3 is TGTGCCAGCAGTGAAGGACTAGCGGCGTTCTTC. The chain uses TRBV2 and TRBJ2-1, with TRBD2 matching 9 bases. The CDR3 spans 11 residues. Germline CDR1 and CDR2: SNHLY and FYNNEI. V lost 1 base to trimming and J lost 15 bases; unmatched junction nucleotides: 1.

The gene calls are TRBV30 and TRBJ2-3; 8 bases map to TRBD2. This CDR3 spans 12 amino acids. J lost 14 bases, V lost 0 bases, and 7 bases had no gene match. CDR1 and CDR2 from the germline V gene are GTSNPN and SVGIG (reference sequence). This chain's CDR3 is CAWSVLSGILYF. The CDR3 coding sequence is TGTGCCTGGAGTGTACTTAGCGGGATCTTGTATTTT.

The rearrangement uses TRBV29-1 and TRBJ2-3; TRBD1 might be the D (5 bases). This CDR3 region has 16 residues. In germline, CDR1 is SQVTM, CDR2 ANQGSEA. Trimming stripped 5 bases from V and 2 bases from J, with 20 bases between. This chain's CDR3 is CSVSFSRQGLTDTQYF. The CDR3 nucleotides read TGCAGCGTTAGCTTTAGTCGTCAGGGTCTCACAGATACGCAGTATTTT.

V and J are TRBV30 and TRBJ1-1; D perhaps matches TRBD1 (6 bases). The V and J ends lost 1 base and 9 bases respectively, with 15 bases between them. The CDR3 extends over 13 amino acids. From germline, CDR1 is GTSNPN and CDR2 SVGIG (reference sequence). The CDR3 here is CAWSAQGGGQAFF. The CDR3 DNA is TGTGCCTGGAGTGCGCAGGGAGGGGGTCAAGCTTTCTTT.

This rearrangement joins TRBV29-1 to TRBJ2-7; D may be TRBD2 (6 bases). The germline gives CDR1 SQVTM, CDR2 ANQGSEA. The CDR3 length is 17 residues. Between the trimmed V and J ends, which lost 1 base and 3 bases, there was a span of 22 bases. DNA for the CDR3: TGCAGCGTTGAAGCCAGAGGAGGGTCTGGTCCAAACTACGAGCAGTACTTC. Protein sequence: CSVEARGGSGPNYEQYF.

The chain has TRBV30 and TRBJ2-1, with 7 bases fitting TRBD2. Germline assignment: CDR1 GTSNPN and CDR2 SVGIG (reference sequence). The V segment lost 0 bases and the J segment 2 bases; nucleotides outside the gene matches: 10. The CDR3 totals 17 residues. CDR3 sequence reads: CAWSVLWTSGAYNEQFF. CDR3 in DNA: TGTGCCTGGAGTGTACTATGGACTAGTGGTGCCTACAATGAGCAGTTCTTC.

The chain links TRBV7-3 to TRBJ2-3; D unresolved. This CDR3 is built from 13 residues. Trimming left V 2 bases short and J 5 bases short, with 8 bases between. CDR1 and CDR2 (germline): SGHTA, FQGTGA. CDR3 loop: CASSLLGGDTQYF. CDR3 nucleotides: TGTGCCAGCAGCTTATTGGGCGGAGATACGCAGTATTTT.

The chain joins TRBV5-1 to TRBJ2-1; possibly TRBD1 for D (6 bases). Trimming took off 0 bases at V and 5 bases at J, with 12 bases between the two ends. The CDR3 has 15 amino acids. Germline CDR1 and CDR2: SGHRS and YFSETQ. The CDR3 region has the DNA TGCGCCAGCAGCTTGGGAACAGGGTCCAACAATGAGCAGTTCTTC. This translates into CASSLGTGSNNEQFF.

The sample holds a few counts of this clone. The chain links TRBV4-1 to TRBJ2-4, with 12 nucleotides matching TRBD2. This CDR3 comprises 17 residues. The trim removed 1 base at V and 6 bases at J, leaving 7 bases unmatched. CDR1 MGHRA and CDR2 YSYEKL come from the germline V gene. As DNA, the CDR3 is TGCGCCAGCAGCCAAGGACGCATGGGACTAGCGGGAAACATTCAGTACTTC. It is translated as CASSQGRMGLAGNIQYF.

V and J are TRBV19 and TRBJ2-4; the match to TRBD1 covers 9 bases. The V gene's germline CDR1 is LNHDA and CDR2 SQIVND (reference sequence). The CDR3 loop spans 12 amino acids. The junction had 4 bases not matched to a gene; V was cut back by 4 bases and J by 12 bases. The CDR3 spells CASSTRQGGQYF. The CDR3 DNA sequence: TGTGCCAGTAGTACCCGACAGGGGGGTCAGTACTTC.

The chain combines TRBV13 with TRBJ2-1; D call uncertain. The CDR3 consists of 17 residues. The V end lost 7 bases, the J end lost 2 bases, and 21 bases lay between the germline ends. The V gene's germline CDR1 is PRHDT and CDR2 FYEKMQ (reference sequence). Here the CDR3 reads CASTRLDRADPYNEQFF. DNA for the CDR3: TGTGCCAGCACCCGATTAGATCGGGCGGACCCCTACAATGAGCAGTTCTTC.

This clone was seen a handful of times. This rearrangement joins TRBV30 to TRBJ2-1; D gene unclear. The germline CDR1 and CDR2 sequences are GTSNPN and SVGIG (reference sequence). CDR3 length: 14 amino acids. Trimming stripped 1 base from V and 4 bases from J, with 11 bases between. In nucleotides, the CDR3 is TGTGCCTGGAGTGCTTCAATCGCATACAATGAGCAGTTCTTC. Translated, it gives CAWSASIAYNEQFF.

The rearrangement uses TRBV5-1 and TRBJ2-5; possible D gene TRBD2, 5 bases. The CDR3 covers 11 residues. Trimming left V 4 bases short and J 4 bases short, with 5 bases between. From germline, CDR1 is SGHRS and CDR2 YFSETQ. The CDR3 sequence is CASSGGETQYF. DNA of the CDR3: TGCGCCAGCAGCGGAGGAGAGACCCAGTACTTC.

This clone was counted only a few times. V gene TRBV30 combines with J gene TRBJ1-3; D is unresolved. The CDR3 contains 15 residues. Germline assignment: CDR1 GTSNPN and CDR2 SVGIG (reference sequence). Trimming pared 0 bases from V and 0 bases from J, leaving 9 bases between. In DNA, the CDR3 is TGTGCCTGGAGTGTACGAAAGAGCTCTGGAAACACCATATATTTT. Encoded protein: CAWSVRKSSGNTIYF.

The chain links TRBV11-2 to TRBJ1-4; 7 bases are a match to TRBD1. CDR1 and CDR2 from the germline V gene are SGHAT and FQNNGV. V lost 5 bases to trimming and J lost 4 bases; unmatched junction nucleotides: 4. This CDR3 contains 14 residues. The DNA of the CDR3 is TGTGCCAGCAGCCGGGACAGAATTAATGAAAAACTGTTTTTT. Translation: CASSRDRINEKLFF.

This clone has just a few counts. The chain is built from TRBV15 and TRBJ1-5; perhaps TRBD1 as D (5 bases). Germline lookup yields CDR1 LNHNV and CDR2 YYDKDF (reference sequence). The V gene lost 3 bases and the J gene lost 4 bases, with 10 bases spanning the gap. The CDR3 has 14 amino acids. The chain's CDR3 is CATSRGDPNQPQHF. CDR3 bases: TGTGCCACCAGCAGGGGGGACCCTAATCAGCCCCAGCATTTT.

This clone was detected once. V is TRBV9 and J is TRBJ1-1; D is uncertain. CDR3 length equals 14 residues. The germline V and J ends were trimmed by 0 bases and 0 bases, with 6 bases remaining between them. Germline V CDR1 and CDR2: SGDLS, YYNGEE. Here the CDR3 reads CASSVGQVNTEAFF. The CDR3 region has the DNA TGTGCCAGCAGCGTAGGGCAAGTGAACACTGAAGCTTTCTTT.

This clone was counted a few times. The genes are TRBV7-9 and TRBJ2-2; D not certain. There are 17 residues in the CDR3. Trimming left V 6 bases short and J 8 bases short, with 25 bases between. The germline gives CDR1 SEHNR, CDR2 FQNEAQ (reference sequence). The DNA for the CDR3 is TGTGCCAGCAGAGTCCCCCTGGGCGACGTTGTATTTGGGGAGCTGTTTTTT. Translated: CASRVPLGDVVFGELFF.

This clone has only a few counts. The gene calls are TRBV11-2 and TRBJ2-3, with 16 bases fitting TRBD2. The CDR3 has 16 residues. CDR1 is SGHAT and CDR2 is FQNNGV in the germline V gene. Trimming took 4 bases from V and 7 from J; bases not matched to a gene: 5. This chain's CDR3 is CASSSGLAGGENTQYF. The CDR3 nucleotides read TGTGCCAGCAGCTCGGGACTAGCGGGGGGGGAAAATACGCAGTATTTT.

The rearrangement uses TRBV9 and TRBJ2-7; 8 bases are shared with TRBD2. CDR1 is SGDLS, CDR2 YYNGEE, per germline. The CDR3 extends over 15 amino acids. Trimming took 3 bases from V and 0 from J; bases not matched to a gene: 5. CDR3 coding DNA: TGTGCCAGCAGCGCCCAACTAGCGGACTCCTACGAGCAGTACTTC. Translated: CASSAQLADSYEQYF.

The rearrangement links TRBV5-1 to TRBJ2-1, with D unclear. V gave up 4 bases and J gave up 1 base, with 12 bases separating them. This CDR3 has 15 residues. Germline V gives CDR1 SGHRS, CDR2 YFSETQ. The CDR3: CASSLATQSYNEQFF. Here the CDR3 DNA reads TGCGCCAGCAGCCTGGCTACCCAGTCCTACAATGAGCAGTTCTTC.

This clone was seen a handful of times. This chain uses TRBV28 with TRBJ2-1; TRBD2 matches at 9 bases. V was clipped by 6 bases and J by 7 bases; unmatched bases: 7. CDR1 and CDR2 from the germline V gene are MDHEN and SYDVKM. This CDR3 is 14 amino acids long. CDR3 sequence reads: CASSVAGVGNEQFF. CDR3 sequence (DNA): TGTGCCAGCAGCGTAGCGGGAGTAGGAAATGAGCAGTTCTTC.

This clone appeared a few times. This chain uses TRBV28 with TRBJ2-7; 8 nucleotides match TRBD2. V was clipped by 3 bases and J by 6 bases; unmatched bases: 4. The CDR3 extends over 13 amino acids. CDR1 MDHEN and CDR2 SYDVKM come from the germline V gene. In DNA form, the CDR3 reads TGTGCCAGCAGTTTGCCGGGAGGGCCCGAGCAGTACTTC. It codes for CASSLPGGPEQYF.

This clone has just a few counts. The chain links TRBV9 to TRBJ2-2; 9 bases agree with TRBD1. V shed 3 bases and J 2 bases; nucleotides not matched to a gene: 11. The germline CDR1 and CDR2 sequences are SGDLS and YYNGEE. The CDR3 spans 18 residues. The CDR3 is CASSAGDREAFNTGELFF. The CDR3 DNA reads as TGTGCCAGCAGCGCCGGGGACAGGGAGGCCTTTAACACCGGGGAGCTGTTTTTT.

This clone was seen a few times. The CDR3 nucleotides are TGTGCCACCAGCAGAGGGGCTAGGGTGAGGAAAGAGACCCAGTACTTC. Its protein product is CATSRGARVRKETQYF. The chain is built from TRBV15 and TRBJ2-5; no reliable D call. The CDR3 consists of 16 residues. Per the germline V gene, CDR1 is LNHNV and CDR2 is YYDKDF (reference sequence). V lost 1 base to trimming and J lost 3 bases, with 15 bases between them.

The genes are TRBV10-3 and TRBJ2-1; weak D call: TRBD2 (6 bases). Germline CDR1 reads ENHRY; CDR2 reads SYGVKD. The V end was cut by 4 bases, the J end by 12 bases, with 13 bases between. The CDR3 spans 12 residues. The CDR3 nucleotides read TGTGCCATCAGTGGTCTCGAGGAGGGGCAGTTCTTC. It encodes CAISGLEEGQFF.

The V gene is TRBV7-6, the J gene TRBJ2-1, with TRBD2 matching 7 bases. Germline trimming cut 4 bases from V and 10 bases from J; bases unmatched to any gene: 10. CDR1 is SGHVS, CDR2 FNYEAQ, per germline. The length of the CDR3 is 14 residues. CDR3 protein: CASSSAGRVGEQFF. CDR3 DNA: TGTGCCAGCAGCTCCGCGGGGAGGGTCGGCGAGCAGTTCTTC.